Here is one T cell receptor beta chain with its context. The antigen is not known. Germline-derived CDR1 and CDR2 are GTSNPN and SVGIG (reference sequence). With V trimmed by 3 bases and J by 4 bases, 5 bases remained unmatched. The CDR3 consists of 14 residues. This sample is drawn from a study of cytotoxic CD8 clonotypes in ibrutinib-treated CLL. Clones were read by immunoSEQ multiplex PCR, and TCRdb kept only the in-frame ones, dropping some. This table holds some 310,000 clones, roughly 79% found once. General study points: Under therapy, public clonotypes either contracted or stayed stable, and they were uncommon.

TCR beta library input comprised roughly 1.9 micrograms of genomic DNA from cryopreserved PBMCs. The TCR comes from a human donor with chronic lymphocytic leukemia. The sample consisted of PBMCs, taken before ibrutinib treatment. The genes are TRBV30 and TRBJ2-7, with 11 bases matching TRBD1. The CDR3, as DNA: TGTGCCTGGAGATCCGGGACAGGGGGGTACGAGCAGTACTTC. Translated: CAWRSGTGGYEQYF.